The sequence of this TCR beta chain was determined in a study of blood T cell repertoires in COVID-19. As for the study in general: The United States, Italy and Spain supplied acute and convalescent COVID-19 samples. Nucleic acid was either cDNA or gDNA, and it came from T cells, B-cell-depleted T cells, or PBMCs.

A few counts support this clone. Seattle's enrolled individuals joined amid active infection and were then monitored longitudinally. Per the authors' pipeline: Amplification from reference gene primers served as the basis for estimated nucleated cell counts. Method: immunoSEQ multiplex PCR; TCRdb's copy keeps in-frame clones and lacks some. That table furnishes V, J and clone size, whereas the DNA furnished D and trimming. Of about 70,000 clones in the sample, roughly 84% were seen once. The CDR3 is made up of 13 amino acids. V shed 2 bases and J shed 3 bases, with 7 bases lying between them. From germline, CDR1 is MNHEY and CDR2 SVGEGT.

The sequenced sample consisted of peripheral blood. The rearrangement links TRBV6-2 or TRBV6-3 to TRBJ1-1; weak D call: TRBD1 (5 bases). This TCR was sampled from a man aged 25 to 45 with COVID-19, enrolled during active disease. CDR3 nucleotide sequence: TGTGCCAGCAGTTACCGACAGCACACTGAAGCTTTCTTT. Protein sequence: CASSYRQHTEAFF.